Sequencing of this TCR beta chain was carried out in a study of cytomegalovirus exposure and HLA in healthy donors. Study-wide results and caveats: The study recorded 150 to 200 TCR beta chains that were cytomegalovirus-associated. Researchers reported that a few CMV-associated chains were confirmed in vitro as CMV antigen-specific. Rarity held for most TCR sequences, but there were some public TCRs that occurred in many donors.

CDR3 length: 19 residues. V dropped 3 bases and J dropped 1 base, with 23 bases sitting between them. Germline lookup yields CDR1 SNHLY and CDR2 FYNNEI. Generated by immunoSEQ multiplex PCR, the TCRdb table keeps only in-frame clones and is missing some. Of roughly 84,000 clones listed, roughly 91% were seen once; the top ten hold about 1.9%. With respect to this clone: Its antigen is unidentified.

While the first cohort had 650 to 850 subjects, the donors belonged to the separate validation cohort of 100 to 150 subjects. Source material: PBMCs. The rearrangement links TRBV2 to TRBJ2-3; D possibly corresponds to TRBD1 (6 bases). This TCR came from a man aged 30-40 years in good health and CMV-seronegative. CDR3 DNA sequence: TGTGCCAGCAGTGAGATAGCATCAGGGGCCACCAGGGGCACAGATACGCAGTATTTT. It codes for CASSEIASGATRGTDTQYF.